A selection of T cell receptor beta chains follows, all from one sample in a study of blood T cell repertoires in COVID-19. Produced via immunoSEQ multiplex PCR; TCRdb's table is partial and in-frame only. The table has 140,000 to 150,000 clones, roughly 88% seen once. The source material was peripheral blood. The receptor set was obtained from a woman aged 45 to 65 with acute or convalescent COVID-19. CDR3s include the opening cysteine and the closing phenylalanine or tryptophan.

V gene	CDR3 protein
TRBV19	CASVGPTGTAPWDTQYF
TRBV5-1	CASSLTQGSNTEAFF
TRBV7-9	CASSKTGTSGYNEQFF
TRBV5-1	CASSLQAVNTEAFF
TRBV5-1	CASSSGQAGLLGYNEQFF
TRBV5-1	CASSQGTRLYEQYF
TRBV12-3/TRBV12-4	CASSPSGYEQYF
TRBV7-2	CASSLGRQGNQPQHF
TRBV6-6	CASSYSVVVDEQYF
TRBV3-1/TRBV3-2	CASSHRDRTTSYNSPLHF
TRBV5-8	CASSLIPGGGYGYTF
TRBV28	CASSLPTPYEQYF
TRBV2	CASRTSGGPGSYNEQFF
TRBV5-1	CASSRDRGSTDTQYF
TRBV5-1	CASSLTSGGLTRELFF
TRBV7-3	CASSLIPDRAEQFF
TRBV28	CASSAPGAPVANYGYTF
TRBV4-1	CASSQGQGVHSPLHF